These T cell receptor beta chains were read from a single sample in a study of T cell responses to AZD1222 COVID-19 vaccine. Measured with immunoSEQ multiplex PCR; TCRdb has only the in-frame clones, and not every one. The sample has 56,000 or so clones, roughly three quarters seen once. Sequencing used peripheral blood, obtained 28 days after the second AZD1222 dose. The origin of the receptors is an adult who received the AZD1222 COVID-19 vaccine. CDR3s leave out the opening cysteine and the closing phenylalanine or tryptophan.

V	J	length	CDR3
TRBV7-2	TRBJ2-7	12	ASSRGLSSYEQY
TRBV7-2	TRBJ1-3	11	ASSSQPGNTIY
TRBV5-1	TRBJ1-4	14	ASSLGQREGREKLF
TRBV27	TRBJ1-4	13	ASSSGWNTNEKLF
TRBV5-4	TRBJ1-2	12	ASSSGTAPYGYT
TRBV7-2	TRBJ1-2	10	ASSQGPSGYT
TRBV19	TRBJ2-5	12	ASSSGGAVETQY
TRBV28	TRBJ1-3	13	ASSLADRAGNTIY
TRBV5-6	TRBJ2-1	11	ASSLTLYNEQF
TRBV11-2	TRBJ2-1	13	ASSLDGGQGREQF
TRBV7-9	TRBJ2-2	12	ASSSTRNTGELF
TRBV2	TRBJ1-2	12	ASTGTGETYGYT
TRBV10-3	TRBJ2-2	13	AISPGTANTGELF
TRBV5-1	TRBJ2-1	12	ASSLGEPYNEQF
TRBV4-1	TRBJ1-3	14	ASSHLLRPAGNTIY
TRBV7-2	TRBJ1-2	11	ASSSQGQRGYT
TRBV6-5	TRBJ1-6	14	ASSYSISGVDSPLH
TRBV7-8	TRBJ1-1	13	ASSEQTGGRTEAF
TRBV7-9	TRBJ2-1	11	ASSQLGRDEQF
TRBV7-2	TRBJ1-5	12	ASSLGDSNQPQH
TRBV5-1	TRBJ1-3	13	ASSLAPSSGNTIY
TRBV10-3	TRBJ1-3	12	AISEGTAGNTIY
TRBV29-1	TRBJ1-5	11	SGGYWGNQPQH
TRBV6-1	TRBJ1-5	13	ASSEAGGDNQPQH
TRBV5-4	TRBJ1-1	13	AVSRDREMNTEAF
TRBV6-2/TRBV6-3	TRBJ2-1	13	ASSRDRGTYNEQF
TRBV27	TRBJ2-3	12	ASSTNRETATQY
TRBV5-4	TRBJ2-2	13	ASSFDRGNTGELF
TRBV5-1	TRBJ2-7	13	ASASGRLPGNEQY
TRBV7-2	TRBJ2-2	14	ASRLRGAGNTGELF
TRBV28	TRBJ2-3	11	AHSRSSTDTQY
TRBV7-7	TRBJ2-3	11	AVGEGFADTQY
TRBV5-1	TRBJ1-6	11	ASSLYSNSPLH
TRBV5-1	TRBJ1-2	14	ASSLMGPETAGGYT
TRBV19	TRBJ1-1	15	ASSPLGDRGRLSEAF
TRBV6-5	TRBJ1-1	11	ASRAGHSFEAF
TRBV7-9	TRBJ2-7	13	ASSTPGSSSYEQY
TRBV2	TRBJ1-4	11	ARGTATNEKLF
TRBV11-2	TRBJ2-5	17	ASSPGLAGGPGYQETQY
TRBV7-3	TRBJ1-1	11	ASSRQGDTEAF
TRBV6-5	TRBJ1-2	13	ASSSWTGANYGYT
TRBV18	TRBJ1-5	12	ASSPRGVNQPQH